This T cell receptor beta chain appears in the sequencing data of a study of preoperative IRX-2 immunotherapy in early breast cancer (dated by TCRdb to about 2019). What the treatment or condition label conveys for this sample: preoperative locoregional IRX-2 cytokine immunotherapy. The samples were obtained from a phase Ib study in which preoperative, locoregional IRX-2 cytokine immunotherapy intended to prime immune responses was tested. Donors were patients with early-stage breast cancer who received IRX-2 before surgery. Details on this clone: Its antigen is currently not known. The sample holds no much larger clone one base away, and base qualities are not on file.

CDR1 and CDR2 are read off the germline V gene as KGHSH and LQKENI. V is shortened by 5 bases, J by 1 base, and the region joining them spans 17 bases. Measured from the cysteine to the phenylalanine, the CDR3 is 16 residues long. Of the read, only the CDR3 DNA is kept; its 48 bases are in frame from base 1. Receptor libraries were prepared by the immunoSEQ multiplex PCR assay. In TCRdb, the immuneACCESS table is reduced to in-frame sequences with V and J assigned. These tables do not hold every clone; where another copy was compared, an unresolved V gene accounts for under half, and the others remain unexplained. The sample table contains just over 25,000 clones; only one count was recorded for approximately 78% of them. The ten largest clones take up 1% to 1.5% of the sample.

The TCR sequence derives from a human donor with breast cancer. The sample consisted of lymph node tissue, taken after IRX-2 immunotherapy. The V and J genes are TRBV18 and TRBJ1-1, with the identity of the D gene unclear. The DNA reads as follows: TGTGCCAGCTCATCAGCAAGGCCCTCAGGGAACACTGAAGCTTTCTTT. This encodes CASSSARPSGNTEAFF.